This is a list of T cell receptor beta chains from one sample in a study of blood T cell repertoires in COVID-19. Repertoires were generated with immunoSEQ multiplex PCR, while TCRdb's copy carries only in-frame clones and drops some. The sample holds about 320,000 clones, approximately 89% seen once. Sample: PBMCs or T cells enriched from blood (not recorded which). Receptor source: a man between 25 and 39 years old who had recovered from COVID-19. The CDR3 runs from the conserved cysteine through the conserved F or W. Clone size is shown for a subset of rows, as once, few, many or a class of expanded clone.

J gene,V gene,clone size,CDR3 protein
TRBJ2-2,TRBV11-2,.,CASSFRRGGTGELFF
TRBJ2-2,TRBV18,.,CASSPPGTGVTGELFF
TRBJ1-5,TRBV19,.,CASNSRDSNNQPQHF
TRBJ2-6,TRBV18,.,CASSPAVVRTGVSGANVLTF
TRBJ2-7,TRBV7-8,.,CASSLASGGKSYEQYF
TRBJ2-1,TRBV4-1,.,CASSQGRGLNEQFF
TRBJ2-3,TRBV5-1,.,CASSGIAGGEDTQYF
TRBJ2-3,TRBV3-1/TRBV3-2,.,CASSRSSGGATDTQYF
TRBJ1-3,TRBV24-1,once,CATSDSGTGMGNTIYF
TRBJ2-5,TRBV11-2,.,CASSFGSGVKETQYF
TRBJ2-7,TRBV5-5,once,CASSGTELSYEQYF
TRBJ2-1,TRBV5-1,.,CASSWGGSYNEQFF
TRBJ1-2,TRBV4-1,once,CASSHHKGQDANYGYTF
TRBJ2-7,TRBV2,.,CASSELAGDITLYEQYF
TRBJ2-7,TRBV11-2,once,CASSPGWTNYEQYF
TRBJ1-1,TRBV19,.,CASSTLQGGGEAEAFF
TRBJ1-1,TRBV20-1,.,CSAGDRGGMNTEAFF
TRBJ1-4,TRBV5-6,.,CASSVRGNNEKLFF
TRBJ1-2,TRBV7-2,.,CASSPSRAGYTF
TRBJ2-2,TRBV7-9,.,CASSLAVGFANTGELFF
TRBJ1-3,TRBV13,few,CASSPTGLLSGNTIYF
TRBJ2-5,TRBV28,.,CASSQIAGGGETQYF
TRBJ2-2,TRBV19,.,CASSIESGGYTGELFF
TRBJ1-5,TRBV6-2/TRBV6-3,few,CASSYLEGSGQPQHF
TRBJ1-4,TRBV2,.,CASSERVFGEGATNEKLFF
TRBJ2-7,TRBV11-2,.,CASSLKASHPYEQYF
TRBJ2-1,TRBV28,.,CASSFGLGRTEVGYNEQFF
TRBJ1-6,TRBV7-3,.,CASSLTVQSPLHF
TRBJ2-1,TRBV19,.,CASSTRQGYNEQFF
TRBJ1-1,TRBV25-1,once,CASSDPRDSQVNTEAFF
TRBJ2-5,TRBV5-6,.,CASSLLAGGRETQYF
TRBJ2-7,TRBV4-2,once,CASSLNSYEQYF
TRBJ2-7,TRBV19,.,CASSPRTRGGSYEQYF
TRBJ1-4,TRBV28,.,CASTTSSPKLFF
TRBJ2-7,TRBV19,once,CASSIAEQGWQYF
TRBJ1-2,TRBV5-1,.,CASSLDNNYGYTF
TRBJ2-5,TRBV10-3,.,CAIGKDSGAQTQYF
TRBJ2-7,TRBV7-9,.,CASLSTGSYEQYF
TRBJ2-7,TRBV7-9,.,CASSAGGGQYF
TRBJ2-7,TRBV11-3,.,CASSLGAGAEQYF
TRBJ2-5,TRBV25-1,.,CASSATGTSEKETQYF
TRBJ2-7,TRBV5-1,.,CASPQTDSGSYEQYF
TRBJ2-7,TRBV7-3,.,CASSPQLGNEQYF
TRBJ2-2,TRBV27,.,CASSLSRTGRSGELFF
TRBJ1-1,TRBV7-9,.,CASSLGGGQVAFF
TRBJ2-5,TRBV10-2,.,CASSHRGRETQYF
TRBJ1-5,TRBV28,few,CASADRAPHF
TRBJ2-7,TRBV5-6,.,CASSLVGGRLEQYF
TRBJ2-3,TRBV4-1,.,CASSQGWRTDTQYF
TRBJ2-3,TRBV21-1,.,CASSKRHPGVTHTDTQYF
TRBJ1-3,TRBV5-1,few,CASSLTGMSGNTIYF
TRBJ1-2,TRBV20-1,.,CSASASTF
TRBJ2-2,TRBV9,.,CASSVGSGGGTGELFF
TRBJ2-7,TRBV28,once,CASSYTGTAYEQYF
TRBJ2-3,TRBV2,once,CASRKDSGTDTQYF
TRBJ2-1,TRBV5-1,.,CASSLGDRAEQFF
TRBJ2-2,TRBV5-1,.,CASSLGHQNTGELFF
TRBJ2-7,TRBV7-9,.,CASSPPWATEQYF
TRBJ1-2,TRBV5-6,.,CASSPMTGDGYTF
TRBJ1-5,TRBV19,.,CASSTGQGNQPQHF